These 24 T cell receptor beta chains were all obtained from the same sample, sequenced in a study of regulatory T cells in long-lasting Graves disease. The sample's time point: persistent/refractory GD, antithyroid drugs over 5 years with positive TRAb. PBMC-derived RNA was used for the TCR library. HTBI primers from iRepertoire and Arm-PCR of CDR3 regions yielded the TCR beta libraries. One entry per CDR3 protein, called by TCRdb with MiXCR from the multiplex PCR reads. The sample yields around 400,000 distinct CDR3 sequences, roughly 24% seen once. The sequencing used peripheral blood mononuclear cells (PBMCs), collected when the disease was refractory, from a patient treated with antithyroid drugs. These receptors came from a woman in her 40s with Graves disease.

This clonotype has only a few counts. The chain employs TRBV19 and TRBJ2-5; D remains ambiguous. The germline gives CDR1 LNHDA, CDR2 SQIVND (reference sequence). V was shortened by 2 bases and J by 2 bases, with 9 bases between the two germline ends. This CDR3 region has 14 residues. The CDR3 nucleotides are TGTGCCAGTAGTATAACGCCGGCTCAAGAGACCCAGTACTTC. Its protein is CASSITPAQETQYF.

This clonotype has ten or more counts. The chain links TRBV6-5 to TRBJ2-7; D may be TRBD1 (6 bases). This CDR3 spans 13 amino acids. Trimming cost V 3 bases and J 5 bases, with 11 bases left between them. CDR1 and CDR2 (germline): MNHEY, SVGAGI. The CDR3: CASSYQGRHEQYF. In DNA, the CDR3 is TGTGCCAGCAGTTATCAGGGGCGACACGAGCAGTACTTC.

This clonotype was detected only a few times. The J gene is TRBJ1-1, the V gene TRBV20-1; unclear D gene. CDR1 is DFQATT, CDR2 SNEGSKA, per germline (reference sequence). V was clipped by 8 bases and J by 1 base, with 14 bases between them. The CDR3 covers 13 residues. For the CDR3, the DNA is TGCAGTAACCTAATTGACACGAACACTGAAGCTTTCTTT. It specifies CSNLIDTNTEAFF.

CDR3 region: CSARQLAGSLFEQYF. The DNA of the CDR3 is TGCAGTGCTCGTCAACTAGCGGGATCCCTCTTCGAGCAGTACTTC. This chain uses TRBV20-1 with TRBJ2-7, with 10 positions matching TRBD2. This CDR3 comprises 15 residues. Per the germline V gene, CDR1 is DFQATT and CDR2 is SNEGSKA (reference sequence). J gave up 6 bases and V 5 bases, and 13 bases lay outside the gene matches.

The CDR3 loop reads CASRPRREGKTQYF. CDR3 in DNA: TGTGCCAGCCGGCCCCGGCGGGAGGGAAAGACCCAGTACTTC. The rearrangement links TRBV28 to TRBJ2-5, with TRBD2 matching 9 bases. The CDR3 length is 14 residues. After removal of 8 bases from V and 6 bases from J, the junction contained 10 bases not matched to a gene. Germline V gene sequence: CDR1 MDHEN, CDR2 SYDVKM.

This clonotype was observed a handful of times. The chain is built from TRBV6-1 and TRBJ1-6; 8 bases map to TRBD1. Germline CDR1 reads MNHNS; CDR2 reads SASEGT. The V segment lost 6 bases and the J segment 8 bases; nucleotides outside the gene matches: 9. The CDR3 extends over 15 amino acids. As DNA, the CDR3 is TGTGCCAGCAGGGACAGGGAGGCATGGCATTCACCCCTCCACTTT. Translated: CASRDREAWHSPLHF.

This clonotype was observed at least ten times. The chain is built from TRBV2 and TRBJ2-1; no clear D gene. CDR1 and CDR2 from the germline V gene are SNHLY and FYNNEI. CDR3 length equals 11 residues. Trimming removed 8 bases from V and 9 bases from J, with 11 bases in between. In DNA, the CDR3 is TGTGCCAGCTTCTTTCCCCCTGAGCAGTTCTTC. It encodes CASFFPPEQFF.

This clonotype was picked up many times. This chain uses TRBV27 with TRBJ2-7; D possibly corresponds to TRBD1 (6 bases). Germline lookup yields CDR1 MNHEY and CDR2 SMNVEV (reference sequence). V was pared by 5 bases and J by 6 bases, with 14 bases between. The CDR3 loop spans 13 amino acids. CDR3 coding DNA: TGTGCCAGCAGTATACAGGGATTCTCCGAGCAGTACTTC. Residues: CASSIQGFSEQYF.

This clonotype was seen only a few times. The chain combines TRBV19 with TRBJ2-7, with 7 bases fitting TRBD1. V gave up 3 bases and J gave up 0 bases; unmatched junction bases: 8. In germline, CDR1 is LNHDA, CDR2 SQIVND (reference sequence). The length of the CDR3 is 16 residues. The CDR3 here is CASSMGSGGNSYEQYF. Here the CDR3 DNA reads TGTGCCAGTAGTATGGGATCAGGGGGAAACTCCTACGAGCAGTACTTC.

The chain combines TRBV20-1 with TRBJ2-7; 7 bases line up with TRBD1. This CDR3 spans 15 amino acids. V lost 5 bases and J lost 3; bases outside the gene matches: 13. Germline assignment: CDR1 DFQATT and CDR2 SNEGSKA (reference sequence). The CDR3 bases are TGCAGTGCTTCTGACCAAAAGGGGGCCGACTACGAGCAGTACTTC. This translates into CSASDQKGADYEQYF.

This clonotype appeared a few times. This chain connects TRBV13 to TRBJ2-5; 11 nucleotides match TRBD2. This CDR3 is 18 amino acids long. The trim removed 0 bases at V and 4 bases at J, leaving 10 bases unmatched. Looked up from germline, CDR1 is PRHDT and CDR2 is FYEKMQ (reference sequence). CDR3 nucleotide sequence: TGTGCCAGCAGCTTAGGCCCTAGCGGGAGGATCGGGGGAGAGACCCAGTACTTC. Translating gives CASSLGPSGRIGGETQYF.

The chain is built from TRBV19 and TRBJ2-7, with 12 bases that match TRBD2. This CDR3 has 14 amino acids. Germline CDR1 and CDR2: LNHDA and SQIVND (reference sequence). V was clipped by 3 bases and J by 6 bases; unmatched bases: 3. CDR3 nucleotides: TGTGCCAGTAGTATCCTAGCGGGAGGGCGCGAGCAGTACTTC. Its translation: CASSILAGGREQYF.

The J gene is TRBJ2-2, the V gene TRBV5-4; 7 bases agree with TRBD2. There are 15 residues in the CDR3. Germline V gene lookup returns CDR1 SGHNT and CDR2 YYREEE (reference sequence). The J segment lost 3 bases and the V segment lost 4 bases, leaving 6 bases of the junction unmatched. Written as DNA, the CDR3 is TGTGCCAGCAGCCCCCCCAGCGGGGACACCGGGGAGCTGTTTTTT. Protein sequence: CASSPPSGDTGELFF.

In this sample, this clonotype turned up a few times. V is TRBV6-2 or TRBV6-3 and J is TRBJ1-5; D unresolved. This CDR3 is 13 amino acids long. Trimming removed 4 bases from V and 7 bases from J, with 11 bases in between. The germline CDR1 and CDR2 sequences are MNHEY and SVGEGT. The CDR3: CASSSPGYQPQHF. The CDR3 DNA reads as TGTGCCAGCAGTTCCCCGGGGTACCAGCCCCAGCATTTT.

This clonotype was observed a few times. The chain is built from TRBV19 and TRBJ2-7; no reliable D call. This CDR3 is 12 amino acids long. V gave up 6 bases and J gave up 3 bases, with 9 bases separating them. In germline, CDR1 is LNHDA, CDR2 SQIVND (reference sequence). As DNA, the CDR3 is TGTGCCAGTAGATCGGCTAACTACGAGCAGTACTTC. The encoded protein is CASRSANYEQYF. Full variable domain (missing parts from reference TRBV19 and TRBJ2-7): DGGITQSPKYLFRKEGQNVTLSCEQNLNHDAMYWYRQDPGQGLRLIYYSQIVNDFQKGDIAEGYSVSREKKESFPLTVTSAQKNPTAFYLCASRSANYEQYFGPGTRLTVT.

The CDR3 loop is CASSFSWTGSYNEQFF. CDR3 DNA: TGTGCCAGCAGCTTCAGCTGGACAGGCTCCTACAATGAGCAGTTCTTC. This chain connects TRBV5-5 to TRBJ2-1, with 7 bases fitting TRBD1. In germline, CDR1 is SGHKS, CDR2 YYEKEE (reference sequence). Trimming at V came to 2 bases and at J to 0 bases, leaving 5 bases not matched to a gene. The CDR3 is made up of 16 amino acids.

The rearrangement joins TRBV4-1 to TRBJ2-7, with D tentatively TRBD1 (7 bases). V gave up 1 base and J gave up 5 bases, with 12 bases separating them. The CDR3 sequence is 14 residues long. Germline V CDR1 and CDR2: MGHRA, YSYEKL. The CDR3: CASSQVARGDEQYF. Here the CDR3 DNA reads TGCGCCAGCAGCCAAGTCGCCAGGGGGGACGAGCAGTACTTC.

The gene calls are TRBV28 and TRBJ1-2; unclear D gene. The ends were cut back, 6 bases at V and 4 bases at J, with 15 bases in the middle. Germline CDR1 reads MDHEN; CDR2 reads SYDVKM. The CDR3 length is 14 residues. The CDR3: CASRTPGQGYGYTF. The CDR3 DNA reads TGTGCCAGCAGAACACCAGGCCAAGGCTATGGCTACACCTTC.

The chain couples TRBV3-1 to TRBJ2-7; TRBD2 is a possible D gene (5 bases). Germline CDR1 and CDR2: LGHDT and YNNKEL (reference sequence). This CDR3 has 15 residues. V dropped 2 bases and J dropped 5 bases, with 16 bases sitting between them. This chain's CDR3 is CASSQSIRRADEQYF. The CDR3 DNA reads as TGTGCCAGCAGCCAATCGATACGGCGGGCCGACGAGCAGTACTTC.

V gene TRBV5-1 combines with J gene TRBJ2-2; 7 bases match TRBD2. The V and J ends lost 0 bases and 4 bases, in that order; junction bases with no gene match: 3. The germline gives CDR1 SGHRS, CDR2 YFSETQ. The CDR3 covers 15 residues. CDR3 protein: CASSLVASGTGELFF. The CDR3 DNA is TGCGCCAGCAGCTTGGTGGCTAGCGGCACCGGGGAGCTGTTTTTT. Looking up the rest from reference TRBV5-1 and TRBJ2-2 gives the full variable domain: KAGVTQTPRYLIKTRGQQVTLSCSPISGHRSVSWYQQTPGQGLQFLFEYFSETQRNKGNFPGRFSGRQFSNSRSEMNVSTLELGDSALYLCASSLVASGTGELFFGEGSRLTVL.

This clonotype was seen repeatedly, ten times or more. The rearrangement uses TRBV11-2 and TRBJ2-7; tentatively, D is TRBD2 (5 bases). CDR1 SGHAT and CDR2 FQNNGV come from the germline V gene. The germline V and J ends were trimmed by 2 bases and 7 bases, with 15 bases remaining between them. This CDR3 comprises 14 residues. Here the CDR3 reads CASSLTSFLGEQYF. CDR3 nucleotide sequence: TGTGCCAGCAGCTTAACTAGTTTCCTGGGTGAGCAGTACTTC. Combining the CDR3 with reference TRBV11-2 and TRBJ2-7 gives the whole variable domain EAGVAQSPRYKIIEKRQSVAFWCNPISGHATLYWYQQILGQGPKLLIQFQNNGVVDDSQLPKDRFSAERLKGVDSTLKIQPAKLEDSAVYLCASSLTSFLGEQYFGPGTRLTVT.

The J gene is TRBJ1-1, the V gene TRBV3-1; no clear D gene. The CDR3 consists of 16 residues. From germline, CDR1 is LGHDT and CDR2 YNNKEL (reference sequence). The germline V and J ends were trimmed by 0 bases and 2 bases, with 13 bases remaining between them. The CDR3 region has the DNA TGTGCCAGCAGCCAAGATCTTCACGGGATAAACACTGAAGCTTTCTTT. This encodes CASSQDLHGINTEAFF.

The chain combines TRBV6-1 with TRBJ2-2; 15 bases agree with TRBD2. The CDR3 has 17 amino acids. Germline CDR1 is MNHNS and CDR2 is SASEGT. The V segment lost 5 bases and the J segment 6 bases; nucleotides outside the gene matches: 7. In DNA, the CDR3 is TGTGCCAGCAGTAGGGGACTAGCGGGAGGCGGGGCCGGGGAGCTGTTTTTT. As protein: CASSRGLAGGGAGELFF.

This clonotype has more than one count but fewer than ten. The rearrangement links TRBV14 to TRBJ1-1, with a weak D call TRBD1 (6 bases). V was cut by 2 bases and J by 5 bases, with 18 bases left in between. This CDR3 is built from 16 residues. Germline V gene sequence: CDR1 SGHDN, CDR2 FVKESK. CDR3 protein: CASSQHRAGEWTEAFF. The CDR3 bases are TGTGCCAGCAGCCAACACCGGGCAGGGGAGTGGACTGAAGCTTTCTTT. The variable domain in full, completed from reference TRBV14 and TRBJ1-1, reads EAGVTQFPSHSVIEKGQTVTLRCDPISGHDNLYWYRRVMGKEIKFLLHFVKESKQDESGMPNNRFLAERTGGTYSTLKVQPAELEDSGVYFCASSQHRAGEWTEAFFGQGTRLTVV.